The TCR beta chain described here comes from a study of PD-1 blockade in classical Hodgkin lymphoma. Study outcomes and limitations: Only CD4+ TCR diversity, not CD8+, had risen significantly by C4D1. Any patient who commenced nivolumab under 1 year after ASCT was excluded. The diversity seen at baseline in complete responders resembled that of newly diagnosed patients. Baseline TCR diversity was reportedly lower in newly diagnosed patients than in healthy donors. It was reported as lower still in relapsed/refractory patients.

With 0 bases removed from V and 7 bases from J, the gap between germline ends came to 21 bases. The germline V gene encodes CDR1 LGHNA and CDR2 YSLEER. The CDR3 runs to 17 residues. Relapse after autologous stem cell transplantation occurred in every patient, and brentuximab vedotin exposure varied. Produced via immunoSEQ multiplex PCR; TCRdb's table is partial and in-frame only. The table shows fewer than 25,000 clones, with approximately 78% occurring only once. This clone occurred once. Antigen specificity is unknown. Sequencing used peripheral blood mononuclear cells (PBMCs), obtained before the second cycle of nivolumab. This chain uses TRBV4-3 with TRBJ1-1, with D maybe TRBD1 (6 bases). This TCR was sampled from a human donor with classical Hodgkin lymphoma. The CDR3 region is CASSQEAGGAWHNEAFF. CDR3 DNA sequence: TGCGCCAGCAGCCAAGAGGCGGGGGGGGCCTGGCATAATGAAGCTTTCTTT.